The entry below gives a single T cell receptor (beta chain) sequence along with its context. This sample is part of a study of human T cells and chemical hapten exposure. V lost 5 bases and J lost 2; bases outside the gene matches: 3. The CDR3 loop spans 14 amino acids. Germline CDR1 is SGHTA and CDR2 is FQGNSA. Time point defined: patch test 2, 6 weeks after DPC sensitization. The treatment: therapeutic diphenylcyclopropenone sensitization with weekly scalp DPC. TCRdb re-derived calls from the RACE reads in MiXCR, one entry per CDR3 protein. The table lists approximately 96,000 distinct CDR3 sequences, about 9% of them singletons.

The receptor was derived from a woman in her thirties or forties with alopecia areata. Some clones in this sample may be carry-over from other donors' samples. This chain uses TRBV7-2 with TRBJ2-3, with 8 bases that match TRBD2. The specimen was whole blood, collected in connection with sensitization to the hapten diphenylcyclopropenone (DPC). CDR3 coding DNA: TGTGCCAGCAGCCCCGGACTAGCCACAGATACGCAGTATTTT. Translating it yields CASSPGLATDTQYF.